This T cell receptor beta chain was documented in a study of T cell repertoires in ileal Crohn's disease. The study, taken as a whole, reports: Every patient over 26.8% clonality showed endoscopic recurrence.

In regard to this clone: As yet, its antigen is unknown.

Included were adult ileal or ileocolonic Crohn's patients indicated for ileocolonic resection. Germline CDR1 is MNHNS and CDR2 is SASEGT. V lost 3 bases to trimming and J lost 5 bases; unmatched junction nucleotides: 8. The CDR3 contains 16 residues. Each sample's TCRB immunosequencing used 450 to 650 nanograms of biopsy DNA. TCRdb's table, derived via immunoSEQ multiplex PCR, lists solely in-frame clones and lacks some. The sample carries around 5,600 clones, around 85% recorded once. This sequence joins TRBV6-1 and TRBJ2-2; 8 bases map to TRBD1. The sample consisted of ileal tissue. The TCR comes from an adult with Crohn's disease. CDR3 region: CASSERWTGRTGELFF. CDR3 in DNA: TGTGCCAGCAGTGAGAGGTGGACAGGGAGGACCGGGGAGCTGTTTTTT.